Following are 17 T cell receptor beta chains from one sample sequenced in a study of cytomegalovirus exposure and HLA in healthy donors. The PCR used 60 Vbeta and 13 Jbeta primers. Produced via immunoSEQ multiplex PCR; TCRdb's table is partial and in-frame only. The data contain under 150,000 clones, about four fifths of them singletons. Sequencing input: PBMCs. The receptor set was obtained from a woman aged 18 to 35 in good health and CMV-seronegative.

The J gene is TRBJ1-2, the V gene TRBV18; 7 positions agree with TRBD1. J gave up 8 bases and V 3 bases, and 9 bases lay outside the gene matches. This CDR3 spans 14 amino acids. CDR1 is KGHSH and CDR2 is LQKENI in the germline V gene. CDR3 coding DNA: TGTGCCAGCTCACCCCTCGGGACAGAGGGCGGCTACACCTTC. This codes for CASSPLGTEGGYTF.

CDR3 coding DNA: TGTGCCAGCAGCTACCAGGGACAGGTTACCTACGAGCAGTACTTC. This codes for CASSYQGQVTYEQYF. This chain connects TRBV6-1 to TRBJ2-7; 8 bases map to TRBD1. This CDR3 region has 15 residues. The V gene end was trimmed by 6 bases and the J gene end by 2 bases; junction bases not matched to a gene: 9. Germline loops: CDR1 MNHNS, CDR2 SASEGT.

J is TRBJ1-2 and V is TRBV6-5, with D perhaps TRBD1 (5 bases). Germline V gene data show CDR1 as MNHEY and CDR2 as SVGAGI. The ends were cut back, 6 bases at V and 2 bases at J, with 16 bases in the middle. This CDR3 has 15 residues. CDR3 bases: TGTGCCAGCAGCTCCCGGACAACTGGGAACTATGGCTACACCTTC. Translating it yields CASSSRTTGNYGYTF.

The chain carries TRBV2 and TRBJ1-3; 11 bases are shared with TRBD1. The CDR3 has 13 residues. V was clipped by 7 bases and J by 9 bases; unmatched bases: 5. Germline-derived CDR1 and CDR2 are SNHLY and FYNNEI. CDR3 residues: CASTGQGVGTIYF. In DNA form, the CDR3 reads TGTGCCAGCACGGGACAGGGGGTAGGCACCATATATTTT.

The chain links TRBV19 to TRBJ2-7; 8 bases are a match to TRBD1. The trim removed 4 bases at V and 3 bases at J, leaving 5 bases unmatched. CDR3 length: 14 residues. Germline CDR1 is LNHDA and CDR2 is SQIVND (reference sequence). The CDR3 sequence is CASSKLDRDYEQYF. The CDR3 DNA reads TGTGCCAGTAGTAAGCTGGACAGGGACTACGAGCAGTACTTC.

The chain carries TRBV14 and TRBJ1-1; 8 nucleotides align to TRBD1. The CDR3 length is 14 residues. Per germline, CDR1 SGHDN and CDR2 FVKESK. V lost 4 bases and J lost 1; bases outside the gene matches: 2. The CDR3, as DNA: TGTGCCAGCAGCCGCGGACAGGGGAACACTGAAGCTTTCTTT. Its translation is CASSRGQGNTEAFF.

The chain couples TRBV5-1 to TRBJ1-3; D gene ambiguous. Germline-derived CDR1 and CDR2 are SGHRS and YFSETQ. The germline V and J ends were trimmed by 0 bases and 3 bases, with 13 bases remaining between them. This CDR3 is built from 16 residues. As DNA, the CDR3 is TGCGCCAGCAGCTTGGACTCCTGGTTAAGTGGAAACACCATATATTTT. Its protein is CASSLDSWLSGNTIYF.

The V gene is TRBV28, the J gene TRBJ2-7, with D unclear. With 5 bases removed from V and 1 base from J, the gap between germline ends came to 6 bases. CDR1 MDHEN and CDR2 SYDVKM come from the germline V gene. This CDR3 has 12 residues. The chain's CDR3 is CASSTGSYEQYF. DNA for the CDR3: TGTGCCAGCAGTACGGGTTCCTACGAGCAGTACTTC.

This rearrangement joins TRBV12-5 to TRBJ1-2, with 9 nucleotides matching TRBD1. V was pared by 3 bases and J by 4 bases, with 3 bases of the junction left unmatched. This CDR3 contains 14 residues. Germline CDR1 is LGHNT and CDR2 is FRNRAP. The CDR3 nucleotides are TGTGCTAGTGGTTTTTGGGACAGGGCCTATGGCTACACCTTC. Protein sequence: CASGFWDRAYGYTF.

The chain uses TRBV4-1 and TRBJ2-1; D not resolved. V lost 0 bases and J lost 8, with 11 bases in between. The CDR3 length is 14 residues. The V gene's germline CDR1 is MGHRA and CDR2 YSYEKL. The CDR3 spells CASSQDHSVDEQFF. For the CDR3, the DNA is TGCGCCAGCAGCCAAGACCACAGTGTAGATGAGCAGTTCTTC.

In this sample, this clone turned up a few times. This chain joins TRBV7-2 and TRBJ2-7; 8 nucleotides agree with TRBD2. The CDR3 spans 15 residues. Germline V gene sequence: CDR1 SGHTA, CDR2 FQGNSA. With 2 bases clipped from V and 3 bases from J, the junction kept 6 bases outside the gene matches. For the CDR3, the DNA is TGTGCCAGCAGCTTAATTCGGGGGGGCAACTACGAGCAGTACTTC. Encoded protein: CASSLIRGGNYEQYF. The whole variable domain, filled in from reference TRBV7-2 and TRBJ2-7, reads GAGVSQSPSNKVTEKGKDVELRCDPISGHTALYWYRQSLGQGLEFLIYFQGNSAPDKSGLPSDRFSAERTGGSVSTLTIQRTQQEDSAVYLCASSLIRGGNYEQYFGPGTRLTVT.

The V call is TRBV6-5, the J call TRBJ2-7, with 11 bases fitting TRBD2. The CDR3 contains 15 residues. V was clipped by 6 bases and J by 6 bases; unmatched bases: 10. Germline assignment: CDR1 MNHEY and CDR2 SVGAGI. As DNA, the CDR3 is TGTGCCAGCAGAGGGATAGCGGGGGGGCCTGGCGAGCAGTACTTC. Protein product: CASRGIAGGPGEQYF.

The genes are TRBV5-4 and TRBJ2-6; 7 bases align to TRBD1. CDR1 and CDR2 from the germline V gene are SGHNT and YYREEE (reference sequence). V was pared by 6 bases and J by 2 bases, with 14 bases of the junction left unmatched. There are 18 residues in the CDR3. DNA for the CDR3: TGTGCCAGCACCTCAAGCCGGGACAGCATAACTGGGGCCAACGTCCTGACTTTC. As protein: CASTSSRDSITGANVLTF.

V usage is TRBV19 and J usage is TRBJ2-2; a weak D match, TRBD1 (6 bases). The length of the CDR3 is 16 residues. CDR1 is LNHDA and CDR2 is SQIVND in the germline V gene (reference sequence). Trimming cost V 7 bases and J 7 bases, with 22 bases left between them. The CDR3 is CASTIWEQGSHGELFF. The CDR3 nucleotides read TGTGCCAGTACCATATGGGAACAGGGTTCCCACGGGGAGCTGTTTTTT.

V is TRBV28 and J is TRBJ1-5; TRBD1 is a possible D gene (6 bases). Looked up from germline, CDR1 is MDHEN and CDR2 is SYDVKM. V shed 4 bases and J shed 11 bases, with 27 bases lying between them. The CDR3 totals 17 residues. CDR3 residues: CASSSLPGAPSFSAQHF. In nucleotides, the CDR3 is TGTGCCAGCAGTTCCCTCCCAGGGGCACCCTCCTTCTCGGCCCAGCATTTT.

The V and J genes are TRBV28 and TRBJ1-2; 11 bases agree with TRBD1. The CDR3 runs to 15 residues. V gave up 6 bases and J gave up 4 bases; unmatched junction bases: 7. Looked up from germline, CDR1 is MDHEN and CDR2 is SYDVKM. The CDR3 loop is CASSDPGTGGYGYTF. In nucleotides, the CDR3 is TGTGCCAGCAGCGACCCCGGGACAGGGGGCTATGGCTACACCTTC.

The CDR3, as DNA: TGCGCCAGCAGCGAGACAGGGGGCGGAAGCACAGATACGCAGTATTTT. Its translation is CASSETGGGSTDTQYF. V is TRBV5-1 and J is TRBJ2-3; 10 bases are shared with TRBD1. The CDR3 has 16 residues. The ends lost 4 bases at V and 0 bases at J; junction bases unmatched: 5. CDR1 SGHRS and CDR2 YFSETQ come from the germline V gene.